A single TCR beta chain is shown here with its context. Its target is unknown. In germline, CDR1 is GTSNPN, CDR2 SVGIG (reference sequence). CDR3 length: 14 residues. Trimming pared 0 bases from V and 1 base from J, leaving 9 bases between. This entry comes from a study of cytomegalovirus exposure and HLA in healthy donors. As for the study in general: Early released data comprised 80 million or so unique TCRs from HLA-typed donors. Study-level results: Indistinguishability led to the exclusion of some V segments, TRBV6-2 and TRBV6-3 included. Sequencing likely caused a cluster of highly shared sequence variants. In vitro confirmation showed a few CMV-associated chains to be CMV antigen specific.

Use of 60 Vbeta and 13 Jbeta primers characterized the PCR. Clones were sequenced by immunoSEQ multiplex PCR, and TCRdb holds only the in-frame ones, with some missing. The table for this sample gives tens of thousands of clones. Material: PBMCs. The receptor's source is a man aged 45-65 years in good health and CMV-seropositive. The chain carries TRBV30 and TRBJ1-1, with D maybe TRBD1 (6 bases). The CDR3 spells CAWSVQTGNTEAFF. CDR3 in DNA: TGTGCCTGGAGTGTACAGACAGGGAACACTGAAGCTTTCTTT.